Detailed here is one T cell receptor beta chain. Its cognate antigen has yet to be identified. Qualities for individual bases were not recorded, and no much larger clone is one base off. These data come from a study of OX40 agonist ivuxolimab in advanced cancers. Broadly, across the study: Ivuxolimab, which targeted the costimulatory receptor OX40 (CD134), was an agonistic, fully human IgG2 monoclonal antibody. Prior anti-PD-1, anti-PD-L1 or anti-CTLA-4 therapy was permitted, and checkpoint inhibitors had been received by approximately 39% of dose-escalation patients. Intravenous ivuxolimab was administered to patients every 2 weeks at six dose levels: 0.01, 0.1, 0.3, 1.5, 3 and 10 mg/kg. The paper reports the monotherapy dose-escalation portion (N of about 54 patients) of the phase I ivuxolimab trial. A male proportion of almost 85% and a mean age of about 60 years, ranging from about 20 to 85, were recorded for the dose-escalation cohort. Among the 50 to 55 dose-escalation patients, about 19 had hepatocellular carcinoma, roughly 15 melanoma, 9 renal cell carcinoma and 9 head and neck cancer. Partial responses occurred in three dose-escalation patients: two with cutaneous melanoma and one with hepatocellular carcinoma. The purpose of peripheral TCRbeta sequencing was to test whether ivuxolimab changed TCR sequence diversity and led to clonal T-cell expansion.

Study-level results and caveats: Low levels of normalized T-cell clonal expansion were also seen in some nonresponding patients. Antigen specificity was not determined for the clonally expanded peripheral T cells. On average, CD8+ T cells showed more expanded clones than CD4+ T cells after ivuxolimab. Clonal expansion of both CD4+ and CD8+ blood T cells was observed from baseline to week 6 at doses 0.1 to 3.0 mg/kg. In the 0.1-3.0 mg/kg groups, partial responders had among the lowest normalized peripheral clonal expansion, particularly in CD8+ T cells.

For sequencing of the TCRbeta CDR3 region, genomic DNA was extracted from the sorted cells. The immunoSEQ Assay was used for sequencing of TCRbeta CDR3 regions. The table comes from immuneACCESS by way of TCRdb, which keeps in-frame sequences with V and J called. Part of the clones is missing from these tables; in studies checked, under half for an unresolved V gene and the rest for unknown reasons. A total of approximately 60,000 clones appear in this sample, roughly 87% of them only once. The ten largest clones represent 11% of the sample. The trial excluded patients who had a history of autoimmune disease or who were on systemic immunosuppression. In every dose cohort, peripheral blood was drawn for TCR sequencing at baseline, cycle 4 day 1, and cycle 7 day 1. Samples came from an open-label, multicenter, first-in-human phase I dose-escalation trial of ivuxolimab. Adults with locally advanced or metastatic melanoma, renal cell, hepatocellular, or head and neck squamous cell carcinoma were enrolled in the trial. Before TCR sequencing, CD4+ and CD8+ T cells were separately sorted from peripheral blood.

Source: CD4+ or CD8+ T cells sorted from blood, taken in a trial of the OX40 agonist ivuxolimab. The receptor was isolated from an adult with an advanced solid tumor such as melanoma, head and neck, liver or kidney cancer.

The DNA is TGTGCCAGCAGCTCCAGCGGGGGAAGGTTTACAGATACGCAGTATTTT. Translation gives CASSSSGGRFTDTQYF. This sequence uses TRBV13 and TRBJ2-3, and TRBD2 aligns with 8 junction nucleotides. The CDR3 measures 16 amino acids from cysteine to phenylalanine. The sequence is cut down to CDR3 DNA, 48 bases in frame from base 1. According to the germline V gene (reference sequence), CDR1 reads PRHDT and CDR2 reads FYEKMQ. V has 4 bases trimmed and J has 3 bases trimmed; junction bases matching no gene number 9. Reference TRBV13 and TRBJ2-3 genes cover what lies past the CDR3, so the full variable domain is AAGVIQSPRHLIKEKRETATLKCYPIPRHDTVYWYQQGPGQDPQFLISFYEKMQSDKGSIPDRFSAQQFSDYHSELNMSSLELGDSALYFCASSSSGGRFTDTQYFGPGTRLTVL.